These T cell receptor beta chains were read from a single sample in a study of cytomegalovirus exposure and HLA in healthy donors. TCRdb's table, derived via immunoSEQ multiplex PCR, lists solely in-frame clones and lacks some. This table holds around 200,000 clones, approximately 86% found once. Specimen: PBMCs. Receptor source: a woman under 40 in good health and CMV-seronegative. Each CDR3 is given with its conserved first and last residue. The D gene is left open where the match is weak. The size field is filled for only some rows; it gives once, few, many or a size class.

v_gene	abundance	j_gene	len	d_gene	CDR3aa	CDR3nt
TRBV21-1	.	TRBJ1-2	14	.	CASSSSQVNYGYTF	TGTGCCAGCAGCAGTTCACAGGTTAACTATGGCTACACCTTC
TRBV7-6	.	TRBJ2-7	15	.	CASSSRDFFSYEQYF	TGTGCCAGCAGCTCCCGGGACTTTTTCTCCTACGAGCAGTACTTC
TRBV7-9	.	TRBJ2-5	16	.	CASSPWQGGLKETQYF	TGTGCCAGCAGCCCTTGGCAAGGCGGGTTAAAAGAGACCCAGTACTTC
TRBV7-9	.	TRBJ2-1	16	TRBD2	CSSSPGPSGSHNEQFF	TGTTCCAGCAGCCCAGGGCCTAGCGGGAGCCACAATGAGCAGTTCTTC
TRBV27	.	TRBJ1-2	13	TRBD1	CASKGQGIYGYTF	TGTGCCAGCAAGGGACAGGGGATCTATGGCTACACCTTC
TRBV2	.	TRBJ1-2	13	.	CASNLSGPWRGIF	TGTGCCAGCAACCTGTCCGGACCTTGGCGGGGGATCTTC
TRBV5-1	.	TRBJ2-7	14	.	CASSSQGRDYEQYF	TGCGCCAGCAGCTCACAGGGTAGGGACTACGAGCAGTACTTC
TRBV28	few	TRBJ2-5	13	.	CASSQGLGETQYF	TGTGCCAGCAGCCAGGGGTTAGGAGAGACCCAGTACTTC
TRBV5-1	.	TRBJ2-3	16	TRBD2	CASSLLSGRGSDTQYF	TGCGCCAGCAGCTTACTGAGCGGGAGGGGCTCAGATACGCAGTATTTT
TRBV2	.	TRBJ1-4	19	TRBD1	CASSLGQGRTAATNEKLFF	TGTGCCAGCAGTCTCGGACAGGGGAGGACCGCTGCAACTAATGAAAAACTGTTTTTT
TRBV5-1	few	TRBJ2-7	13	TRBD2	CASRLAGGYEQYF	TGCGCCAGCCGACTAGCGGGGGGCTACGAGCAGTACTTC
TRBV20-1	once	TRBJ1-1	11	.	CSSVRATEAFF	TGCAGCTCGGTCCGAGCCACTGAAGCTTTCTTT